A selection of T cell receptor beta chains follows, all from one sample in a study of blood T cell repertoires in COVID-19. This table comes from immunoSEQ multiplex PCR, and its TCRdb copy is limited to in-frame clones, with some not included. This table has under 350,000 clones, 90% appearing once. The sequenced material came from PBMCs or T cells enriched from blood (not recorded which). The receptor source for this set is a man in his sixties who had recovered from COVID-19. Both conserved end residues are part of each CDR3. A D gene is named only where the DNA matches it firmly. Not all rows give a size; the values are once, few, many and, for expanded clones, a class.

>TRBV18|NA|TRBJ2-3|TRBD2
CASSPLAGSTDTQYF
TGTGCCAGCTCACCACTAGCGGGGAGCACAGATACGCAGTATTTT
>TRBV7-8|NA|TRBJ1-1|NA
CASSLVTGSGTEAFF
TGTGCCAGCAGCTTAGTTACAGGGTCTGGCACTGAAGCTTTCTTT
>TRBV10-1|NA|TRBJ1-1|NA
CASRLDRNTEAFF
TGCGCCAGCAGGCTGGACAGGAACACTGAAGCTTTCTTT
>TRBV9|NA|TRBJ2-3|NA
CASSVARGQYSTDTQYF
TGTGCCAGCAGCGTAGCCCGAGGACAGTATAGCACAGATACGCAGTATTTT
>TRBV7-3|NA|TRBJ2-3|TRBD2
CASSSGLARDTQYF
TGTGCCAGCAGCTCGGGACTAGCGAGAGATACGCAGTATTTT
>TRBV7-8|NA|TRBJ1-5|NA
CASSLVVGQPQHF
TGTGCCAGCAGCTTAGTAGTTGGTCAGCCCCAGCATTTT
>TRBV11-2|NA|TRBJ2-3|TRBD2
CASSTTSGNTDTQYF
TGTGCCAGCAGCACGACTAGCGGAAACACAGATACGCAGTATTTT
>TRBV11-2|NA|TRBJ1-5|NA
CASSKGDTRSNQPQHF
TGTGCCAGCAGCAAGGGGGACACACGGAGCAATCAGCCCCAGCATTTT
>TRBV3-1/TRBV3-2|NA|TRBJ1-5|NA
CASSPGGNQPQHF
TGTGCCAGCAGCCCAGGGGGCAATCAGCCCCAGCATTTT
>TRBV12-3/TRBV12-4|NA|TRBJ2-7|NA
CASSTTSGEQYF
TGTGCCAGCAGCACCACGTCCGGGGAGCAGTACTTC
>TRBV5-1|NA|TRBJ1-4|TRBD1
CASSSQGTNEKLFF
TGCGCCAGCAGCTCACAGGGGACTAATGAAAAACTGTTTTTT
>TRBV15|few|TRBJ1-4|NA
CATSPDGMGGEKLFF
TGTGCCACCAGTCCGGACGGAATGGGGGGGGAAAAACTGTTTTTT
>TRBV3-1/TRBV3-2|NA|TRBJ1-5|NA
CASSHGDQPQHF
TGTGCCAGCAGCCATGGAGATCAGCCCCAGCATTTT
>TRBV2|NA|TRBJ2-1|NA
CASRLGPNNEQFF
TGTGCCAGCAGGCTGGGCCCTAACAATGAGCAGTTCTTC
>TRBV6-5|NA|TRBJ2-5|TRBD2
CASSYGTSQETQYF
TGTGCCAGCAGTTACGGGACTAGCCAAGAGACCCAGTACTTC
>TRBV30|NA|TRBJ2-1|NA
CAWSVTGAYNEQFF
TGTGCCTGGAGTGTGACGGGAGCCTACAATGAGCAGTTCTTC
>TRBV24-1|NA|TRBJ1-1|NA
CATSATTGRNTEAFF
TGTGCCACCAGTGCCACGACAGGCAGGAACACTGAAGCTTTCTTT
>TRBV5-1|NA|TRBJ1-1|NA
CASHRREGTEAFF
TGCGCCAGCCACCGGAGGGAAGGGACTGAAGCTTTCTTT
>TRBV2|once|TRBJ2-4|NA
CASSGTVENIQYF
TGTGCCAGCAGTGGGACAGTAGAAAACATTCAGTACTTC
>TRBV9|NA|TRBJ2-2|NA
CASSVAVVSYTGELFF
TGTGCCAGCAGCGTAGCAGTGGTCAGTTACACCGGGGAGCTGTTTTTT
>TRBV5-1|NA|TRBJ1-2|TRBD1
CASSLGTGDPPGYGYTF
TGCGCCAGCAGCTTAGGGACAGGGGACCCGCCAGGCTATGGCTACACCTTC
>TRBV7-6|NA|TRBJ2-3|TRBD2
CASSPRVGSGVGDTQYF
TGTGCCAGCAGCCCTCGGGTTGGTAGCGGGGTCGGCGATACGCAGTATTTT
>TRBV5-1|NA|TRBJ2-4|NA
CASRENLLTKNIQYF
TGCGCCAGCAGAGAGAACCTACTAACCAAAAACATTCAGTACTTC
>TRBV4-1|NA|TRBJ2-1|TRBD2
CASSSRAGGSYNEQFF
TGCGCCAGCAGCAGCCGGGCGGGAGGTTCCTACAATGAGCAGTTCTTC
>TRBV5-4|once|TRBJ2-7|NA
CASSLFGRPYEQYF
TGTGCCAGCAGCTTGTTTGGGCGACCCTACGAGCAGTACTTC